What follows are 20 T cell receptor beta chains derived from one specimen sequenced in a study of shared clonotypes between healthy human individuals. Profiling relied on immunoSEQ multiplex PCR, and the TCRdb table lists in-frame clones only, not all of them. The data hold hundreds of thousands of clones, with roughly 77% observed a single time. The sequenced sample consisted of PBMCs. These receptors all stem from a woman aged 35 to 49 in good health. Some clones in this sample may be carry-over from other donors' samples.

V and J are TRBV7-8 and TRBJ2-1; weak D call: TRBD2 (6 bases). The CDR3 extends over 15 amino acids. V dropped 4 bases and J dropped 4 bases, with 14 bases sitting between them. From germline, CDR1 is SGHVS and CDR2 FQNEAQ. Here the CDR3 reads CASSSAGTSYNEQFF. CDR3 DNA sequence: TGTGCCAGCAGCTCAGCCGGGACTTCATACAATGAGCAGTTCTTC.

This rearrangement joins TRBV27 to TRBJ2-7, with 9 nucleotides matching TRBD2. The CDR3 sequence is 15 residues long. Per the germline V gene, CDR1 is MNHEY and CDR2 is SMNVEV (reference sequence). Trimming removed 5 bases from V and 1 base from J; junction bases left unmatched: 6. Written as DNA, the CDR3 is TGTGCCAGCAGTCATAGCGGGGGTAGATCCTACGAGCAGTACTTC. It is translated as CASSHSGGRSYEQYF.

This clone showed up just a few times. The rearrangement joins TRBV5-1 to TRBJ2-5; D is unclear. The CDR3 has 14 amino acids. The germline CDR1 and CDR2 sequences are SGHRS and YFSETQ. Deletions cut 6 bases from V and 4 bases from J, with 16 bases between. The CDR3 region is CASTPGQNRETQYF. The CDR3 DNA follows: TGCGCCAGCACCCCCGGCCAGAACAGAGAGACCCAGTACTTC.

The chain joins TRBV2 to TRBJ2-3, with TRBD2 as a possible D gene (5 bases). The CDR3 has 15 amino acids. V lost 5 bases and J 5 bases, leaving 17 bases between the germline ends. The germline CDR1 and CDR2 sequences are SNHLY and FYNNEI. CDR3 region: CASSLSGSFVDTQYF. In DNA form, the CDR3 reads TGTGCCAGCAGTCTTAGTGGGAGCTTCGTAGATACGCAGTATTTT.

The chain couples TRBV5-4 to TRBJ1-1, with D hard to call. This CDR3 comprises 15 residues. Germline CDR1 reads SGHNT; CDR2 reads YYREEE (reference sequence). The V end lost 4 bases, the J end lost 1 base, and 14 bases lay between the germline ends. The CDR3 loop is CASSDPRVGNTEAFF. CDR3 DNA: TGTGCCAGCAGCGATCCTCGGGTCGGGAACACTGAAGCTTTCTTT.

This chain links TRBV28 with TRBJ1-2, with D perhaps TRBD1 (5 bases). Germline V CDR1 and CDR2: MDHEN, SYDVKM. V dropped 6 bases and J dropped 4 bases, with 12 bases sitting between them. The CDR3 has 13 amino acids. CDR3 in amino acids: CASSVEGTYGYTF. The CDR3 nucleotides are TGTGCCAGCAGCGTGGAGGGGACCTATGGCTACACCTTC.

The gene calls are TRBV27 and TRBJ1-1; D uncertain. Per the germline V gene, CDR1 is MNHEY and CDR2 is SMNVEV (reference sequence). Trimming took off 2 bases at V and 4 bases at J, with 8 bases between the two ends. CDR3 length: 13 amino acids. CDR3: CASSLNRGTEAFF. The CDR3 bases are TGTGCCAGCAGTTTAAACCGGGGCACTGAAGCTTTCTTT.

This rearrangement joins TRBV9 to TRBJ2-7; D tentatively reads TRBD1 or TRBD2 (5 bases each). Trimming took off 4 bases at V and 6 bases at J, with 20 bases between the two ends. The CDR3 is 15 amino acids. Germline V gene sequence: CDR1 SGDLS, CDR2 YYNGEE. CDR3 in amino acids: CASSFGEQAFLEQYF. The CDR3 nucleotides read TGTGCCAGCAGCTTCGGGGAACAGGCGTTCCTCGAGCAGTACTTC.

The chain employs TRBV18 and TRBJ1-1; possibly TRBD1 for D (6 bases). Trimming pared 3 bases from V and 5 bases from J, leaving 22 bases between. CDR3 size: 17 residues. Germline V gene sequence: CDR1 KGHSH, CDR2 LQKENI. The chain's CDR3 is CASSPDDRPPSTTEAFF. The CDR3 nucleotides read TGTGCCAGCTCACCCGACGACAGGCCCCCCAGCACGACTGAAGCTTTCTTT.

The chain joins TRBV6-6 to TRBJ2-1; TRBD2 is a possible D gene (7 bases). This CDR3 spans 16 amino acids. Between the trimmed V and J ends, which lost 5 bases and 6 bases, there was a span of 20 bases. The germline V gene encodes CDR1 MNHNY and CDR2 SVGAGI (reference sequence). This CDR3 reads CASSPWGASGLNEQFF. CDR3 nucleotide sequence: TGTGCCAGCAGTCCCTGGGGGGCTAGCGGTCTCAATGAGCAGTTCTTC.

The chain employs TRBV28 and TRBJ2-3; perhaps D is TRBD1 or TRBD2 (5 bases each). V was trimmed by 5 bases and J by 4 bases, leaving 19 bases between them. The length of the CDR3 is 16 residues. Germline-derived CDR1 and CDR2 are MDHEN and SYDVKM. DNA for the CDR3: TGTGCCAGCAGTCCGTTGGGGCGGGCGGGCGCAGATACGCAGTATTTT. This translates into CASSPLGRAGADTQYF.

Concerning this clone itself: It differs at one base from a far larger clone, so likely a read error. V and J are TRBV4-1 and TRBJ1-1; D uncertain. V lost 4 bases to trimming and J lost 3 bases, with 6 bases between them. The CDR3 is made up of 12 amino acids. CDR1 is MGHRA, CDR2 YSYEKL, per germline. The CDR3 sequence is CASSLPDTEAFF. The CDR3 nucleotides read TGCGCCAGCAGCCTCCCCGACACTGAAGCTTTCTTT.

This clone was recorded only once. The chain employs TRBV27 and TRBJ2-2; D remains ambiguous. Germline lookup yields CDR1 MNHEY and CDR2 SMNVEV (reference sequence). Trimming cost V 3 bases and J 6 bases, with 5 bases left between them. The CDR3 spans 12 residues. CDR3 region: CASSFGSGELFF. For the CDR3, the DNA is TGTGCCAGCAGTTTCGGTTCCGGGGAGCTGTTTTTT.

The chain employs TRBV28 and TRBJ1-5; D unclear. The V end was cut by 5 bases, the J end by 4 bases, with 9 bases between. The germline CDR1 and CDR2 sequences are MDHEN and SYDVKM. The CDR3 covers 13 residues. Here the CDR3 reads CASSRRGNQPQHF. The CDR3 coding sequence is TGTGCCAGCAGTAGACGTGGAAATCAGCCCCAGCATTTT.

The chain employs TRBV6-5 and TRBJ1-1; D gene uncertain. Trimming removed 2 bases at V and 0 bases at J, with 10 bases between. Looked up from germline, CDR1 is MNHEY and CDR2 is SVGAGI. The CDR3 is 15 amino acids. The CDR3 is CASSYVFSVNTEAFF. In DNA form, the CDR3 reads TGTGCCAGCAGTTACGTGTTTTCCGTGAACACTGAAGCTTTCTTT.

This rearrangement joins TRBV28 to TRBJ1-5; possible D gene TRBD1, 5 bases. Germline lookup yields CDR1 MDHEN and CDR2 SYDVKM. The V gene lost 3 bases and the J gene lost 6 bases, with 9 bases spanning the gap. The CDR3 sequence is 13 residues long. The CDR3 bases are TGTGCCAGCAGTTTCGGGGGGATTCAGCCCCAGCATTTT. It specifies CASSFGGIQPQHF.

The CDR3 DNA is TGTGCCAGCAGCCCCCTGGACAGGGCCAAAAACATTCAGTACTTC. Its protein is CASSPLDRAKNIQYF. This chain links TRBV11-2 with TRBJ2-4, with 7 bases lining up with TRBD1. This CDR3 comprises 15 residues. Per the germline V gene, CDR1 is SGHAT and CDR2 is FQNNGV. The V and J ends lost 5 bases and 1 base, in that order; junction bases with no gene match: 5.

A single count supports this clone. The rearrangement links TRBV30 to TRBJ2-1; D unresolved. V lost 5 bases, J lost 0 bases, and 11 bases lay in between. This CDR3 spans 14 amino acids. Looked up from germline, CDR1 is GTSNPN and CDR2 is SVGIG (reference sequence). CDR3 amino acids: CAWVEGFSYNEQFF. In DNA form, the CDR3 reads TGTGCCTGGGTAGAAGGATTCTCCTACAATGAGCAGTTCTTC.

The table lists this clone with a few counts. The rearrangement joins TRBV7-6 to TRBJ2-7; TRBD2 matches at 10 bases. In germline, CDR1 is SGHVS, CDR2 FNYEAQ. This CDR3 is built from 15 residues. With V trimmed by 5 bases and J by 3 bases, 7 bases remained unmatched. The CDR3 DNA follows: TGTGCCAGCAGCACCGGGACTAGCGTAGACTACGAGCAGTACTTC. Encoded protein: CASSTGTSVDYEQYF.

The chain links TRBV29-1 to TRBJ2-1; tentatively, D is TRBD2 (6 bases). Germline V gene sequence: CDR1 SQVTM, CDR2 ANQGSEA. V lost 4 bases and J 8 bases, leaving 21 bases between the germline ends. The CDR3 sequence is 15 residues long. CDR3 bases: TGCAGCGTTGGGGGAGGAGGTCTAGGCCCAGATGAGCAGTTCTTC. Residues: CSVGGGGLGPDEQFF.